Listed here are 25 T cell receptor beta chains from one sample, sequenced in a study of blood T cell repertoires in COVID-19 (dated by TCRdb to 2018 to 2021). The library was generated by the immunoSEQ multiplex PCR assay. The source is immuneACCESS, and TCRdb retained only in-frame sequences with V and J called. Part of the clones is not carried over; for the studies checked, unresolved V genes explain less than half of this, and the remainder is unexplained. The sample table records almost 400,000 clones; 88% of these occur just once. The top ten constitute 0.95% to 1% of the sample. Specimen: PBMCs or T cells enriched from blood (not recorded which). The receptors derive from a woman in her 30s with acute COVID-19.

This sequence joins TRBV9 and TRBJ2-1; 7 nucleotides align to TRBD2. In germline, CDR1 is SGDLS, CDR2 YYNGEE. V lost 0 bases and J lost 8; bases outside the gene matches: 5. The CDR3 contains 14 residues. CDR3 residues: CASSVAGAGDEQFF. The DNA for the CDR3 is TGTGCCAGCAGCGTAGCTGGGGCGGGGGATGAGCAGTTCTTC. Looking up the rest from reference TRBV9 and TRBJ2-1 gives the full variable domain: DSGVTQTPKHLITATGQRVTLRCSPRSGDLSVYWYQQSLDQGLQFLIQYYNGEERAKGNILERFSAQQFPDLHSELNLSSLELGDSALYFCASSVAGAGDEQFFGPGTRLTVL.

The chain employs TRBV13 and TRBJ2-7, with 12 positions matching TRBD1. Germline CDR1 PRHDT, CDR2 FYEKMQ (reference sequence). Trimming took 4 bases from V and 3 from J; bases not matched to a gene: 7. The CDR3 is 16 amino acids. The CDR3 DNA reads TGTGCCAGCAGCTGGGGACAGGGGGCGCTTAGCTACGAGCAGTACTTC. This codes for CASSWGQGALSYEQYF.

The rearrangement uses TRBV20-1 and TRBJ1-2, with D unclear. Germline CDR1 reads DFQATT; CDR2 reads SNEGSKA (reference sequence). The CDR3 contains 11 residues. The V and J ends lost 3 bases and 8 bases respectively, with 10 bases between them. CDR3 residues: CSARAREGYTF. CDR3 DNA: TGCAGTGCTAGGGCGCGGGAAGGCTACACCTTC.

The rearrangement links TRBV4-2 to TRBJ1-4; TRBD1 matches at 8 bases. Unmatched junction bases numbered 4, after V lost 5 bases and J lost 2 bases. The V gene's germline CDR1 is LGHNA and CDR2 YNFKEQ. CDR3 size: 15 residues. The CDR3 DNA is TGTGCCAGCAGCTCAGGGGGCTCGACTAATGAAAAACTGTTTTTT. Protein product: CASSSGGSTNEKLFF.

The V and J genes are TRBV15 and TRBJ2-7; 9 bases map to TRBD2. V gave up 2 bases and J gave up 3 bases; unmatched junction bases: 8. Germline-derived CDR1 and CDR2 are LNHNV and YYDKDF (reference sequence). The CDR3 runs 16 residues. CDR3 residues: CATSRPYSGGDYEQYF. The CDR3 bases are TGTGCCACCAGCAGACCATATAGCGGGGGAGACTACGAGCAGTACTTC.

The chain employs TRBV3-1 (or the pseudogene TRBV3-2) and TRBJ1-2; 7 bases line up with TRBD1. Losses at the gene ends were 2 bases for V and 4 bases for J; bases not matched to a gene: 7. Germline V gene lookup returns CDR1 LGHDT and CDR2 YNNKEL (reference sequence). The CDR3 covers 15 residues. The CDR3 reads CASSQHDREGYGYTF. CDR3 bases: TGTGCCAGCAGCCAACATGACAGGGAAGGCTATGGCTACACCTTC.

Turning to this clone: One end of the junction does not line up with germline, which may come from a read error. The chain is built from TRBV5-1 and TRBJ2-5; D is perhaps TRBD1 (5 bases). CDR3 length equals 14 residues. From germline, CDR1 is SGHRS and CDR2 YFSETQ. The CDR3 DNA reads TGCGCCAGCAGTTTGGACACCACGGAGGAGACCCAGTACTTC. This sequence encodes CASSLDTTEETQYF.

The chain is built from TRBV9 and TRBJ2-5, with 7 bases fitting TRBD2. CDR1 and CDR2 from the germline V gene are SGDLS and YYNGEE. The junction had 3 bases not matched to a gene; V was cut back by 0 bases and J by 4 bases. This CDR3 is 14 amino acids long. This CDR3 reads CASSVVAGGETQYF. The CDR3 DNA reads as TGTGCCAGCAGCGTAGTAGCGGGCGGAGAGACCCAGTACTTC.

V is TRBV7-3 and J is TRBJ1-6; maybe TRBD1 (6 bases). V lost 2 bases and J lost 7, with 15 bases in between. The CDR3 spans 16 residues. Per the germline V gene, CDR1 is SGHTA and CDR2 is FQGTGA. Written as DNA, the CDR3 is TGTGCCAGCAGCTTATTTCCCCCAGGGGACAATTCACCCCTCCACTTT. Encoded protein: CASSLFPPGDNSPLHF.

As regards this clone: The junction departs from the called germline gene at one end, perhaps through a read error. The CDR3 region is CASSLEGERNF. Written as DNA, the CDR3 is TGTGCCAGCAGCTTAGAGGGAGAGAGGAACTTC. V usage is TRBV7-9 and J usage is TRBJ2-4; weak D call: TRBD2 (5 bases). The CDR3 extends over 11 amino acids. Germline lookup yields CDR1 SEHNR and CDR2 FQNEAQ (reference sequence).

The genes are TRBV28 and TRBJ1-4, with 8 bases aligning to TRBD1. CDR3 length equals 14 residues. Trimming removed 5 bases from V and 8 bases from J; junction bases left unmatched: 7. The germline V gene encodes CDR1 MDHEN and CDR2 SYDVKM. CDR3 nucleotides: TGTGCCAGCAGTGCGACAGGGGAGGCGGAAAAACTGTTTTTT. Amino acids: CASSATGEAEKLFF.

This clone was seen once. The gene calls are TRBV9 and TRBJ1-1, with a tentative D call TRBD1 (6 bases). Deletions cut 0 bases from V and 1 base from J, with 13 bases between. The CDR3 sequence is 16 residues long. CDR1 and CDR2 from the germline V gene are SGDLS and YYNGEE. The CDR3 reads CASSVGGGVGNTEAFF. For the CDR3, the DNA is TGTGCCAGCAGCGTAGGTGGGGGCGTGGGGAACACTGAAGCTTTCTTT.

This clone appeared a single time. The chain employs TRBV10-1 and TRBJ1-1; 9 bases map to TRBD1. After removal of 6 bases from V and 1 base from J, the junction contained 3 bases not matched to a gene. The length of the CDR3 is 14 residues. Germline V gene sequence: CDR1 WNHNN, CDR2 SYGVQD (reference sequence). This CDR3 is CASSQGQGNTEAFF. CDR3 DNA: TGCGCCAGCAGCCAGGGACAGGGGAACACTGAAGCTTTCTTT.

The J gene is TRBJ2-7, the V gene TRBV4-1; 9 nucleotides match TRBD1. Per the germline V gene, CDR1 is MGHRA and CDR2 is YSYEKL. The CDR3 is made up of 14 amino acids. V shed 5 bases and J 2 bases; nucleotides not matched to a gene: 4. The CDR3 bases are TGCGCCAGCAGCTCGCGACAGGGGGCCTACGAGCAGTACTTC. It translates to CASSSRQGAYEQYF.

This clone came up a few times. J is TRBJ1-6 and V is TRBV7-8, with 9 bases lining up with TRBD1. Trimming at V came to 5 bases and at J to 5 bases, leaving 7 bases not matched to a gene. This CDR3 is built from 16 residues. The germline V gene has CDR1 SGHVS and CDR2 FQNEAQ. The CDR3 DNA is TGTGCCAGCAGCGGGCGGGACAGGGCGGATAATTCACCCCTCCACTTT. It translates to CASSGRDRADNSPLHF.

This sequence joins TRBV6-6 and TRBJ1-2, with D possibly TRBD1 on 6 matching bases. The V end was cut by 9 bases, the J end by 2 bases, with 10 bases between. The germline CDR1 and CDR2 sequences are MNHNY and SVGAGI (reference sequence). The CDR3 loop spans 12 amino acids. The DNA for the CDR3 is TGTGCCAGTACAACAGGGAACTATGGCTACACCTTC. Protein sequence: CASTTGNYGYTF.

The gene calls are TRBV6-5 and TRBJ1-1, with 7 nucleotides matching TRBD1. CDR3 length equals 13 residues. The V gene end was trimmed by 6 bases and the J gene end by 4 bases; junction bases not matched to a gene: 5. From germline, CDR1 is MNHEY and CDR2 SVGAGI. In DNA form, the CDR3 reads TGTGCCAGCAGCCGAGGGGGCCGCACTGAAGCTTTCTTT. Translated, it gives CASSRGGRTEAFF.

The J gene is TRBJ2-5, the V gene TRBV3-1 (or the pseudogene TRBV3-2); a weak D match, TRBD2 (5 bases). The germline V and J ends were trimmed by 2 bases and 5 bases, with 15 bases remaining between them. CDR1 and CDR2 (germline): LGHDT, YNNKEL (reference sequence). The length of the CDR3 is 15 residues. CDR3 sequence: CASSQYRARGETQYF. The DNA of the CDR3 is TGTGCCAGCAGCCAATACCGGGCTAGAGGGGAGACCCAGTACTTC.

This rearrangement joins TRBV5-6 to TRBJ2-7; 7 bases are shared with TRBD1. V lost 4 bases, J lost 1 base, and 8 bases stayed unmatched. The CDR3 contains 15 residues. Germline loops: CDR1 SGHDT, CDR2 YYEEEE. Here the CDR3 DNA reads TGTGCCAGCAGCCATCAGGTGGGACAGTCCTACGAGCAGTACTTC. It encodes CASSHQVGQSYEQYF.

The CDR3 nucleotides are TGTGCCAGCAGCTCCACATCGCGGGGGGGCCGCGGTAATGAGCAGTTCTTC. Its protein product is CASSSTSRGGRGNEQFF. V is TRBV7-2 and J is TRBJ2-1; TRBD2 aligns across 9 bases. The germline CDR1 and CDR2 sequences are SGHTA and FQGNSA. CDR3 size: 17 residues. Losses at the gene ends were 4 bases for V and 7 bases for J; bases not matched to a gene: 14.

V gene TRBV6-5 combines with J gene TRBJ1-5, with TRBD1 matching over 7 bases. The V segment lost 4 bases and the J segment 5 bases; nucleotides outside the gene matches: 2. The CDR3 totals 13 residues. Germline CDR1 and CDR2: MNHEY and SVGAGI. The CDR3: CASSWDRDQPQHF. In DNA form, the CDR3 reads TGTGCCAGCAGTTGGGACAGAGATCAGCCCCAGCATTTT.

The rearrangement joins TRBV29-1 to TRBJ1-2; 7 positions match TRBD1. The V gene's germline CDR1 is SQVTM and CDR2 ANQGSEA. The V and J ends lost 7 bases and 3 bases, in that order; junction bases with no gene match: 8. The CDR3 totals 13 residues. The CDR3 sequence: CSAAGGGHYGYTF. The CDR3 nucleotides are TGCAGCGCGGCAGGGGGAGGCCACTATGGCTACACCTTC.

The chain links TRBV15 to TRBJ1-2; D remains unclear. The V end was cut by 1 base, the J end by 6 bases, with 21 bases between. Germline CDR1 and CDR2: LNHNV and YYDKDF (reference sequence). CDR3 length: 17 residues. CDR3 protein: CATSRARIAGGVDGYTF. CDR3 nucleotide sequence: TGTGCCACCAGCAGAGCTCGGATCGCGGGAGGCGTAGATGGCTACACCTTC.

V gene TRBV19 combines with J gene TRBJ1-5, with D hard to call. The CDR3 is made up of 16 amino acids. V gave up 0 bases and J gave up 0 bases, with 9 bases separating them. Germline lookup yields CDR1 LNHDA and CDR2 SQIVND (reference sequence). Written as DNA, the CDR3 is TGTGCCAGTAGTATAGACGCCCTATATAGCAATCAGCCCCAGCATTTT. Amino acids: CASSIDALYSNQPQHF.

V usage is TRBV4-1 and J usage is TRBJ2-7; 9 bases fit TRBD2. The CDR3 consists of 17 residues. The V segment lost 0 bases and the J segment 5 bases; nucleotides outside the gene matches: 11. Germline CDR1 is MGHRA and CDR2 is YSYEKL. CDR3 coding DNA: TGCGCCAGCAGCCAAGAGGGGTGGGCTAGCGGGGCCGACGAGCAGTACTTC. The encoded protein is CASSQEGWASGADEQYF.